This TCR beta chain was captured in a study of cytomegalovirus exposure and HLA in healthy donors. Study results and limitations: An apparent linkage of common viral pathogens to several of the most significant clusters emerged in a later analysis. The authors enumerated roughly 180 TCR beta chains as linked to cytomegalovirus. The study found most TCR sequences rare, yet found some public TCRs in many donors.

PCR used 60 Vbeta primers and 13 Jbeta primers. Study processing details: In a later analysis, the count reached 76 million or so unique TCR beta chains, with about 11 million shared. Clones were read by immunoSEQ multiplex PCR, and TCRdb kept only the in-frame ones, dropping some. V, J and clone size were drawn from that table, and D and trimming were deduced from the DNA. This repertoire shows under 200,000 clones, roughly 84% found once; its top ten account for over 2%. Concerning this clone itself: Its antigen remains unknown.

Germline V gene lookup returns CDR1 KGHSH and CDR2 LQKENI. Trimming took 3 bases from V and 6 from J, leaving 17 bases between them. The CDR3 contains 15 residues. The TCR originated in a man aged 25-45 years in good health and CMV-seropositive. The rearrangement joins TRBV18 to TRBJ1-1, with D possibly TRBD1 on 5 matching bases. Specimen: PBMCs. CDR3 protein: CASSPVLQGRAEAFF. The CDR3 nucleotides read TGTGCCAGCTCACCCGTCCTCCAGGGAAGAGCTGAAGCTTTCTTT.